This entry lists 5 T cell receptor beta chains sequenced from one sample in a study of blood T cell repertoires in COVID-19. Assay used: immunoSEQ multiplex PCR; TCRdb lists only in-frame clones, some missing. The table has roughly 170,000 clones, less than 90% seen once. Sample: PBMCs or T cells enriched from blood (not recorded which). The receptors originated from a woman aged 50 to 60 who had recovered from COVID-19.

The chain recombines TRBV9 with TRBJ2-3, with TRBD1 identical over 7 bases. V trimming: 4 bases; J trimming: 0 bases; junction bases outside the gene matches: 5. This CDR3 comprises 15 residues. Germline values: CDR1 SGDLS, CDR2 YYNGEE. The CDR3 here is CASSRGTVSTDTQYF. As DNA, the CDR3 is TGTGCCAGCAGCAGAGGGACAGTCAGCACAGATACGCAGTATTTT.

V usage is TRBV4-1 and J usage is TRBJ2-1; TRBD2 matches at 7 bases. The germline CDR1 and CDR2 sequences are MGHRA and YSYEKL. Trimming cost V 4 bases and J 7 bases; bases outside gene matches: 16. The CDR3 sequence is 17 residues long. The DNA for the CDR3 is TGCGCCAGCAGCCCGATTGACTGGCGGGGGTTGGGAAATGAGCAGTTCTTC. This gives the protein CASSPIDWRGLGNEQFF.

The rearrangement links TRBV19 to TRBJ1-5; 11 bases line up with TRBD1. The CDR3 is 17 residues long. The ends lost 8 bases at V and 0 bases at J; junction bases unmatched: 9. The germline V gene encodes CDR1 LNHDA and CDR2 SQIVND (reference sequence). The CDR3 DNA is TGTGCCAGTTCCGGGACAGGGGGTTTTGATAGCAATCAGCCCCAGCATTTT. It codes for CASSGTGGFDSNQPQHF.

The chain links TRBV28 to TRBJ1-2; D call uncertain. CDR3 length: 11 residues. V lost 8 bases, J lost 6 bases, and 10 bases lay in between. CDR1 is MDHEN and CDR2 is SYDVKM in the germline V gene. This chain's CDR3 is CASGLQDGYTF. The DNA of the CDR3 is TGTGCCAGCGGCTTGCAGGATGGCTACACCTTC.

Written as DNA, the CDR3 is TGTGCCAGCAGTTGGATGGAGGGGACTGAAGCTTTCTTT. This encodes CASSWMEGTEAFF. The chain couples TRBV27 to TRBJ1-1, with a tentative D call TRBD1 (5 bases). V was pared by 4 bases and J by 5 bases, with 11 bases between. The CDR3 runs to 13 residues. Germline V lookup: CDR1 MNHEY, CDR2 SMNVEV (reference sequence).